What follows is one TCR beta chain and its context. These data belong to a study of blood T cell repertoires in COVID-19. Background on the study: Researchers got acute and convalescent COVID-19 samples from the United States, Italy and Spain.

V shed 3 bases, J shed 0 bases, and the junction held 7 bases outside the gene matches. From germline, CDR1 is MNHNS and CDR2 SASEGT. CDR3 length equals 18 residues. Study processing details: Estimation of nucleated cell counts was performed using reference gene primer amplification. Clones were read by immunoSEQ multiplex PCR, and TCRdb kept only the in-frame ones, dropping some. D and trimming were read from the DNA, whereas the V and J calls and clone size are those reported in that table. The table has just over 300,000 clones, approximately 90% seen once. The origin of this receptor is a man aged 30 to 39 who had recovered from COVID-19. This chain links TRBV6-1 with TRBJ2-6, with 8 nucleotides matching TRBD1. The specimen was PBMCs or T cells enriched from blood (not recorded which). The DNA for the CDR3 is TGTGCCAGCAGTGACATCGGACAGGGAAGCTCTGGGGCCAACGTCCTGACTTTC. Encoded protein: CASSDIGQGSSGANVLTF.